Listed here is a single TCR beta chain. There are a few counts of this clone. No antigen is known for it. Base qualities are not recorded, but no much larger clone differs from it by a single base. The source of the sample is a study of blood T cell repertoires in COVID-19 (TCRdb year 2020). A note on the overall study: Samples from collaborators originated in the United States, Italy and Spain and spanned both the acute and convalescent phases of COVID-19. The prospective study material was composed of cDNA or gDNA derived from T cells, B-cell-depleted T cells, or PBMCs. Subjects who had been exposed to COVID-19, were actively infected with it, or had recovered from it provided the deeply sampled blood TCRbeta repertoires that made up the dataset. The repertoires were released in a freely available public database intended as a resource for research on the immune response to SARS-CoV-2. The samples were drawn from two sources: the first 160 participants of the ongoing ImmuneRACE study, and approximately 1,300 subjects contributed by 6 global collaborators. The sample metadata nearly always contained a de-identified subject ID, COVID-19 status, age in years and sex. Where available, HLA class I and class II types were obtained from metadata supplied by the sample provider rather than from assay-based typing. On the study overall, not on this receptor specifically: Clinical and demographic metadata were provided uncurated, with the amount varying by source and participant.

The collaborating institutions used their own protocols to collect whole blood in K2EDTA tubes. For TCRbeta analysis, collaborator samples were shipped as frozen whole blood, as isolated PBMCs, or as DNA extracted from either sample type. The germline V gene supplies CDR1 SGHDN and CDR2 FVKESK. From its cysteine to its phenylalanine, the CDR3 spans 13 amino acids. CDR3 DNA is the only sequence kept; it has 39 bases, read in frame from the first base. Relative to germline, V is 0 bases shorter and J is 8 bases shorter, with 7 bases between their ends. TCRbeta CDR3 regions were amplified from genomic DNA by means of the immunoSEQ Assay, a bias-controlled multiplex PCR. As for the original processing: The number of nucleated cells in each sample was estimated from the amplification of reference gene primers within the assay. To quantify the absolute abundance of each unique TCRbeta CDR3 rearrangement, sequence reads were collapsed and filtered. For each sample, productive Simpson clonality was calculated as the square root of Simpson's diversity index across productive rearrangements. The source is immuneACCESS, and TCRdb retained only in-frame sequences with V and J called. Part of the clones is not carried over; for the studies checked, unresolved V genes explain less than half of this, and the remainder is unexplained. The V and J calls and clone size are taken from that table; D and trimming were inferred from the DNA. The sample has more than 200,000 clones on record, about 88% of them singletons. Together, the top ten hold 1.5% to 2% of the sample.

The chain joins TRBV14 to TRBJ1-4; TRBD1 is a possible D gene, resting on 6 matching bases. The specimen was peripheral blood. This sequence originates from a man younger than 45 with active or convalescent COVID-19. CDR3 sequence: CASSQERGEKLFF. The bases read TGTGCCAGCAGCCAAGAGAGGGGGGAAAAACTGTTTTTT.